A selection of T cell receptor beta chains follows, all from one sample in a study of cytomegalovirus exposure and HLA in healthy donors. Data came from immunoSEQ multiplex PCR; TCRdb stores just in-frame clones and leaves some out. This sample yields 200,000 to 250,000 clones, of which more than 75% are seen a single time; roughly 5% belongs to the top ten. What was sequenced was PBMCs. The receptors come from a woman aged 40-49 years in good health and CMV-seropositive. Both conserved end residues are part of each CDR3. A D gene is named only where the DNA matches it firmly. The listing skips clone size in some rows; elsewhere it reads once, few, many or a size class.

D gene	V gene	J gene	clone size	CDR3 DNA	CDR3 protein
TRBD2	TRBV5-1	TRBJ2-3	NA	TGCGCCAGCAGCTCCTCCGGACTAGGAGATACGCAGTATTTT	CASSSSGLGDTQYF
NA	TRBV25-1	TRBJ2-7	NA	TGTGCCAGCAGCAAACGGGGTCAGGGGGGCTACGAGCAGTACTTC	CASSKRGQGGYEQYF
TRBD2	TRBV7-2	TRBJ2-5	NA	TGTGCCAGCAGCTCGGGACTAGCGGGGCGTCTGGAGACCCAGTACTTC	CASSSGLAGRLETQYF
TRBD1	TRBV30	TRBJ2-3	NA	TGTGCCTGGAGTCCAGGGGACAGGGGGCTACGAGATACGCAGTATTTT	CAWSPGDRGLRDTQYF
NA	TRBV4-1	TRBJ1-1	NA	TGCGCCAGCAGCCAAGATCAAGGTCGGACAGCAAAGAACACTGAAGCTTTCTTT	CASSQDQGRTAKNTEAFF
NA	TRBV30	TRBJ2-5	NA	TGTGCCTGGAGTGTACAGAGCCCAGAGACCCAGTACTTC	CAWSVQSPETQYF
TRBD2	TRBV5-6	TRBJ2-1	NA	TGTGCCAGCAGCTTGGTACTAGCGAAATACAATGAGCAGTTCTTC	CASSLVLAKYNEQFF
NA	TRBV27	TRBJ1-4	NA	TGTGCCAGCAAGGTGGGAGGGGCCCAAAATGAAAAACTGTTTTTT	CASKVGGAQNEKLFF
TRBD1	TRBV5-4	TRBJ1-1	NA	TGTGCCAGCAGCCCGATCTCGACAGGGAAGGGAACTGAAGCTTTCTTT	CASSPISTGKGTEAFF
TRBD2	TRBV7-2	TRBJ2-3	NA	TGTGCCAGCAGCGCCAAAGCGGGGGGAGGGACAGATACGCAGTATTTT	CASSAKAGGGTDTQYF
NA	TRBV9	TRBJ2-1	NA	TGTGCCAGCAGCGTTCGTGGGGGGGCTTCAGGTGAGCAGTTCTTC	CASSVRGGASGEQFF
NA	TRBV5-1	TRBJ2-1	NA	TGCGCCAGCAGCCCACAGGGTTTCGCCAATGAGCAGTTCTTC	CASSPQGFANEQFF
NA	TRBV6-5	TRBJ1-1	few	TGTGCCAGCAGTCCCAGGGTGAACACTGAAGCTTTCTTT	CASSPRVNTEAFF
TRBD1	TRBV2	TRBJ1-2	NA	TGTGCCAGCAGTGATCACGGACAGGGAGCTTATGGCTACACCTTC	CASSDHGQGAYGYTF
TRBD2	TRBV6-6	TRBJ2-3	NA	TGTGCCAGCAGTTACTCGACTAGCGGAACAGATACGCAGTATTTT	CASSYSTSGTDTQYF
NA	TRBV18	TRBJ1-2	few	TGTGCCAGCTCACCAGGCTATGGGCAACTAGCTAACTATGGCTACACCTTC	CASSPGYGQLANYGYTF
TRBD2	TRBV10-3	TRBJ2-7	once	TGTGCCATCAGCGATACTAGCGGGAGGGCCGGTGAGCAGTACTTC	CAISDTSGRAGEQYF
TRBD2	TRBV7-2	TRBJ2-7	NA	TGTGCCAGCAGCTTAGCAGGACTAGCGAGTGAGCAGTACTTC	CASSLAGLASEQYF
TRBD1	TRBV6-1	TRBJ2-7	NA	TGTGCCAGCAGTGCGGACAGGAGCTCCTACGAGCAGTACTTC	CASSADRSSYEQYF
NA	TRBV9	TRBJ1-2	NA	TGTGCCAGCAGCGGCGACGGGACACTCTATGGCTACACCTTC	CASSGDGTLYGYTF
NA	TRBV4-1	TRBJ1-2	once	TGCGCCAGCAGCCAGGAGGGTACACCTGACTATGGCTACACCTTC	CASSQEGTPDYGYTF
NA	TRBV15	TRBJ1-2	NA	TGTGCCACCAGCCACCTATCGGGTGTCGGTAACTATGGCTACACCTTC	CATSHLSGVGNYGYTF